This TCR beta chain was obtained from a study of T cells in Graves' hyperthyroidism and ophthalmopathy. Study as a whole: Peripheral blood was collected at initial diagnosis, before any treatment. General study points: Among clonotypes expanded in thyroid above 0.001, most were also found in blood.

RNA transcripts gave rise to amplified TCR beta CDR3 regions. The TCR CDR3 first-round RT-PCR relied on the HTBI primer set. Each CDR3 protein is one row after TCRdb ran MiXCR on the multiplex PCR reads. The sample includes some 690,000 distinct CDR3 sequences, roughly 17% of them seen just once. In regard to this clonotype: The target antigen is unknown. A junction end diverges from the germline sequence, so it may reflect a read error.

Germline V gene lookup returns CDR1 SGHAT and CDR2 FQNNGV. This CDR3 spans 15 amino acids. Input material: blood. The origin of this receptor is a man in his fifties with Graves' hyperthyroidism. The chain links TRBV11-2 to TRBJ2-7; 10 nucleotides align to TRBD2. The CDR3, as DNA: TGTGCCAACAGCTTAGATTGGCTAGCGGGAGTCGAGCAGTACTTC. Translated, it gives CANSLDWLAGVEQYF.